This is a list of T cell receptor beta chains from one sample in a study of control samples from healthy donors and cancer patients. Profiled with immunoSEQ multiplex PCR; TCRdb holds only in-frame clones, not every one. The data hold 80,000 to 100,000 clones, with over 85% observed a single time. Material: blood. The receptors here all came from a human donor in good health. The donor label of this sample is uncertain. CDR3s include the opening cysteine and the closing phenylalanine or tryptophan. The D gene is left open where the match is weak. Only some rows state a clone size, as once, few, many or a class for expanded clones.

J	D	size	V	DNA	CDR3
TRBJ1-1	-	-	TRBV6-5	TGTGCCAGCAGTTTTGGTGGAACAGGCTATGAAGCTTTCTTT	CASSFGGTGYEAFF
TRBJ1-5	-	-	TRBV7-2	TGTGCCAGCAGCTTACTGGACAGCATCTATAGCCCCCAGCATTTT	CASSLLDSIYSPQHF
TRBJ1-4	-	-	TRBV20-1	TGCAGTGCTATCGATCGCGCGAAACTGTTTTTT	CSAIDRAKLFF
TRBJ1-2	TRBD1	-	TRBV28	TGTGCCAGCAGTGGGACAGGGAGTAACTATGGCTACACCTTC	CASSGTGSNYGYTF
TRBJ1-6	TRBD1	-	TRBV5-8	TGTGCCAGCAGGACGGACAGGAGGAATTCACCCCTCCACTTT	CASRTDRRNSPLHF
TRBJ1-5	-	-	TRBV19	TGTGCCAGTAGTATAGTCGAGGGAGACGGGCCCCAGCATTTT	CASSIVEGDGPQHF
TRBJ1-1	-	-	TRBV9	TGTGCCAGCGGAACGGGGCCTTCGAACACTGAAGCTTTCTTT	CASGTGPSNTEAFF
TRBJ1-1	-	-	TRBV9	TGTGCCAGCAGCGTATCGGGGGAACTGAACACTGAAGCTTTCTTT	CASSVSGELNTEAFF
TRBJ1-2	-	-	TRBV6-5	TGTGCCACCTCTCCGGGCCTCGGGTATGGCTACACCTTC	CATSPGLGYGYTF
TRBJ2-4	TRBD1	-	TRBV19	TGTGCCAGTAGTAAAGGACAGGGGAACTCCTTGGCCAAAAACATTCAGTACTTC	CASSKGQGNSLAKNIQYF
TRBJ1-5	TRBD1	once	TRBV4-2	TGTGCCAGCAGCCATGAGGACAGGGACGGTCAGCCCCAGCATTTT	CASSHEDRDGQPQHF
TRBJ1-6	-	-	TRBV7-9	TGTGCCAGCACCGAAGGTGGGAGCTCCTATAATTCACCCCTCCACTTT	CASTEGGSSYNSPLHF
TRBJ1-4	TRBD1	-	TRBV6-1	TGTGCCAGCATAAGGGCAGGGGGTGAAAAACTGTTTTTT	CASIRAGGEKLFF
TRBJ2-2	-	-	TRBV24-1	TGTGCCACCAGTGATTTCCCGGTCGGGGGGAACACCGGGGAGCTGTTTTTT	CATSDFPVGGNTGELFF
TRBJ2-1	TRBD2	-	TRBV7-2	TGTGCCAGCAGCATAACTAGCGGCGCCTACAATGAGCAGTTCTTC	CASSITSGAYNEQFF
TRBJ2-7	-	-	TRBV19	TGTGCCAGTAGTATCCGACAGTCCTACGAGCAGTACTTC	CASSIRQSYEQYF
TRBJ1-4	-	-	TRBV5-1	TGCGCCAGCAGCCCTAGGAGTGCGGTTGAAAAACTGTTTTTT	CASSPRSAVEKLFF
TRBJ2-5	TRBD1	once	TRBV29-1	TGCAGCGCCCTACAGGGGGAGACCCAGTACTTC	CSALQGETQYF
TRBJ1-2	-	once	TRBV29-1	TGCAGCGTTGAAGATCCATCTCAGGGATTCGGCTACACCTTC	CSVEDPSQGFGYTF
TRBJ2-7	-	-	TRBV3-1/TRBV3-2	TGTGCCAGCAGCCAAGTCAAGGTTTCTCCCCTCCGCGAGCAGTACTTC	CASSQVKVSPLREQYF
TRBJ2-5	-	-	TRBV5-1	TGCGCCAGCAGCGCCGAAACACCAATTCAAGAGACCCAGTACTTC	CASSAETPIQETQYF
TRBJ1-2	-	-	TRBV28	TGTGCCAGCAGTTTAATACAGGGTGTGCCTGGCTACACCTTC	CASSLIQGVPGYTF
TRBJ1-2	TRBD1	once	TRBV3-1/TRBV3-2	TGTGCCAGCAGCCAAGATCGATGGCAGGGGGCGATTGGGGCATATGGCTACACCTTC	CASSQDRWQGAIGAYGYTF
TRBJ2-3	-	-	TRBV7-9	TGTGCCAGCAGCCCTAGGGGACCAGATACGCAGTATTTT	CASSPRGPDTQYF
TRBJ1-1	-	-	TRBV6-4	TGTGCCAGCAGTGTGTTTATGAACACTGAAGCTTTCTTT	CASSVFMNTEAFF
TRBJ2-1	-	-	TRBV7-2	TGTGCCAGCAGCCTCGTTAATGAGCAGTTCTTC	CASSLVNEQFF
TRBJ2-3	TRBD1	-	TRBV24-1	TGTGCCACCAGTGATTTGTCCGGGACAGACACAGATACGCAGTATTTT	CATSDLSGTDTDTQYF
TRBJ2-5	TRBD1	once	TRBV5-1	TGCGCCAGCAGCGGGCTGGGACAGGGGCAAGAGACCCAGTACTTC	CASSGLGQGQETQYF
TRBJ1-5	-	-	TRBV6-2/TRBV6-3	TGTGCCAGCAGTGGACTGAGCAATCAGCCCCAGCATTTT	CASSGLSNQPQHF
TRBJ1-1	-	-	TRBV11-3	TGTGCCAGCAGCTTGTCGGTTTACACTGAAGCTTTCTTT	CASSLSVYTEAFF
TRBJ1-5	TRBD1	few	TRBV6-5	TGTGCCAGCAAAGGACAGGACCAGCCCCAGCATTTT	CASKGQDQPQHF
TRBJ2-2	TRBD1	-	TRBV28	TGTGCCAGCAGTTTACGGACAGGGCCCGGGGAGCTGTTTTTT	CASSLRTGPGELFF
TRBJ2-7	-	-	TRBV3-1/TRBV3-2	TGTGCCAGCAGCCAAGATGGGCGACCAGCCTACGAGCAGTACTTC	CASSQDGRPAYEQYF
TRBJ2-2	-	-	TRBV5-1	TGCGCCAGCAGCTTGAGGACTGTGGACAGGAACACCGGGGAGCTGTTTTTT	CASSLRTVDRNTGELFF
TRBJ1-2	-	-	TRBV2	TGTGCCAGCAGTGAACAGGGGATTGACTATGGCTACACCTTC	CASSEQGIDYGYTF
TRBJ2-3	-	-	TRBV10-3	TGTGCCATCGGTGGCTTGGACACAGATACGCAGTATTTT	CAIGGLDTDTQYF
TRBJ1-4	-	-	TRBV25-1	TGTGCCAGCAGTGGGGCCGGGAGCGCTAATGAAAAACTGTTTTTT	CASSGAGSANEKLFF
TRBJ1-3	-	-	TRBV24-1	TGTGCCACCAGTGATGGGACAAACTCTGGAAACACCATATATTTT	CATSDGTNSGNTIYF
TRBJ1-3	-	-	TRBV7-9	TGTGCCAGCATCCCAGGTTGGGGTGGGGACTCTGGAAACACCATATATTTT	CASIPGWGGDSGNTIYF